This T cell receptor beta chain was obtained from a study of cytomegalovirus exposure and HLA in healthy donors. The donors were members of the roughly 120-subject validation cohort (separate from the approximately 670-subject first cohort). Worth noting for this clone: Its antigen is currently unknown.

General study points: Most TCR sequences were rare, but some public TCRs occurred in many donors. According to a subsequent analysis, TCR clusters from the first cohort were inclined to appear together in the roughly 120 validation repertoires. Three of the chains that were CMV-associated were confirmed in vitro to be specific for CMV antigens.

The germline CDR1 and CDR2 sequences are SNHLY and FYNNEI. The V end was cut by 1 base, the J end by 3 bases, with 12 bases between. The CDR3 is 15 amino acids. Here immunoSEQ multiplex PCR was the method, and the copy in TCRdb shows in-frame clones only, minus some. The table records 120,000 or so clones, 80% to 90% of them present only once. This sequence was found in a woman between 18 and 29 years old in good health and CMV-seronegative. The chain joins TRBV2 to TRBJ1-2; D might be TRBD1 (5 bases). The sample consisted of PBMCs. CDR3 DNA: TGTGCCAGCAGTGAAGGTGCAGGGAAGCACTATGGCTACACCTTC. Translating it yields CASSEGAGKHYGYTF.